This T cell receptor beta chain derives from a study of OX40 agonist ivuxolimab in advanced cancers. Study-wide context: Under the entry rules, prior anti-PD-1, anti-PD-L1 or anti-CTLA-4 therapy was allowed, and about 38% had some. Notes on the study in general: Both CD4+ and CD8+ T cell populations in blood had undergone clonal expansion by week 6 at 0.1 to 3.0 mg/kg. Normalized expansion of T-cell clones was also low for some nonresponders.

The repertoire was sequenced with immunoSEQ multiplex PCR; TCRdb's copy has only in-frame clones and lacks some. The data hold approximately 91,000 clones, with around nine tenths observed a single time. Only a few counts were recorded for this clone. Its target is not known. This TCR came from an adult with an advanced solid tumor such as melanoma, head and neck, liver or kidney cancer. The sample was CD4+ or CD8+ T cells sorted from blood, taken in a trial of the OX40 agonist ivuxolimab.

CDR3 amino acids: CASSPRDFWLGTYEQYF. DNA for the CDR3: TGTGCCAGCTCACCCCGGGATTTCTGGCTGGGGACCTACGAGCAGTACTTC. The chain carries TRBV18 and TRBJ2-7; D may be TRBD2 (5 bases). The CDR3 totals 17 residues. The V gene's germline CDR1 is KGHSH and CDR2 LQKENI. Trimming left V 3 bases short and J 2 bases short, with 20 bases between.